The clone carrying this T cell receptor beta chain occurred a few times. The target antigen is unknown. The data derive from a study of T-cell memory formation after mild COVID-19. Study-wide results and caveats: Cross-reactive memory appears to have joined, as suggested by some responding clones showing up in pre-infection memory. The study found balanced CD4/CD8 in clones contracting day 15 to 85 and a CD4+ lean in later expanders.

In TCRdb, the 5' RACE reads were re-called with MiXCR into one record per CDR3 protein. The profile shows about 160,000 distinct CDR3 sequences, about a third of them singletons. This CDR3 comprises 14 residues. Germline-derived CDR1 and CDR2 are SGHVS and FNYEAQ. V lost 10 bases, J lost 1 base, and 14 bases lay in between. The V and J genes are TRBV7-6 and TRBJ1-3, with TRBD1 as a possible D gene (6 bases). The specimen was PBMCs or a T cell subset sorted from them (not recorded which). This TCR came from an adult woman who had mild COVID-19 (a few samples of this study predate the infection). Cell type and time point are not known. The DNA for the CDR3 is TGTGCCATGAGGGGGTTCTGGTCTGGAAACACCATATATTTT. This gives the protein CAMRGFWSGNTIYF.